This T cell receptor (beta chain) was retrieved from a study of blood T cell repertoires in COVID-19 (dated by TCRdb to 2020 to 2022). Regarding the complete study: Collaborator samples came from the United States, Italy and Spain and covered acute and convalescent phases of COVID-19. Where HLA class I and class II types were available, the types were taken from metadata supplied by the sample provider, not from assay-based typing. The prospective study material was composed of cDNA or gDNA derived from T cells, B-cell-depleted T cells, or PBMCs. The dataset comprised deeply sampled blood TCRbeta repertoires from subjects exposed to, actively infected with, or recovered from COVID-19. Nearly every sample came with metadata listing a de-identified subject ID, COVID-19 status, age in years and sex. Samples came from the ongoing ImmuneRACE study (first 160 participants) plus 1,254 subjects from 6 global collaborators. The repertoires were made available in a free public database intended to serve as a resource for research on the immune response to SARS-CoV-2. Overall results and qualifications from the work: The quantity of clinical and demographic metadata differed by source and by participant and was supplied without curation.

The immunoSEQ Assay, a bias-controlled multiplex PCR, was used to amplify TCRbeta CDR3 regions from genomic DNA. Per the authors' processing: Nucleated cell counts per sample were estimated from amplification of reference gene primers within the assay. Sequence reads were collapsed and filtered to measure the absolute abundance of every unique TCRbeta CDR3 rearrangement. Productive Simpson clonality was computed per sample as the square root of Simpson's diversity index over productive rearrangements. TCRdb took this table from immuneACCESS and kept in-frame rearrangements with V and J called. Such tables lack part of the clones; where checked against another copy, unresolved V genes explain under half of the gap, and the rest is unexplained. V and J calls and clone size are as listed in that table; D and trimming were resolved from the DNA. Within this sample are around 250,000 clones, with around 80% of them counted one time only. The leading ten clones occupy approximately 5.3% of the sample.

With respect to this clone: Its binding antigen is unknown. No base quality information exists; no much larger clone differs at one position.

Whole blood was collected in K2EDTA tubes by collaborating institutions according to the institutions' own protocols. For TCRbeta analysis, collaborator samples were shipped as frozen whole blood, as isolated PBMCs, or as DNA extracted from either sample type. The sequencing input was peripheral blood. The TCR originated in a man older than 75 with acute or convalescent COVID-19.

Read as DNA, the sequence is TGCAGCGTTTTGGGGCGGACCCAGTACTTC. It specifies CSVLGRTQYF. This chain joins TRBV29-1 to TRBJ2-5; tentative D gene TRBD1, with 5 bases matching. Including the terminal cysteine and phenylalanine, the CDR3 comprises 10 residues. Kept here is only the CDR3 DNA, which spans 30 bases and is read in frame from base 1. CDR1 and CDR2 were assigned from the germline V gene as SQVTM and ANQGSEA. V is pared back by 5 bases and J by 7 bases, with 8 bases lying between the germline termini.